The rows below give T cell receptor beta chains drawn from one sample of a study of vaccination and CD4 T cells after COVID-19. MiXCR, run by TCRdb on the PCR reads, gives a single entry per CDR3 protein. Of 22,000 or so distinct CDR3 sequences in the sample, just under 45% were seen once. No antigen has been assigned to these receptors. The sample taken for sequencing was CD4+ T cells from blood, cultured in vitro. The origin of the receptors is a human donor who had recovered from COVID-19. Each CDR3 is given with its conserved first and last residue. A D gene is named only where the DNA matches it firmly. Clone size is shown for a subset of rows, as once, few, many or a class of expanded clone.

len	d_gene	abundance	v_gene	j_gene	CDR3aa	CDR3nt
16	NA	few	TRBV5-1	TRBJ1-6	CASSLEVQGRHSPLHF	TGCGCCAGCAGCTTGGAGGTTCAGGGCCGGCATTCACCCCTCCACTTT
15	NA	NA	TRBV5-1	TRBJ2-1	CASSLGSGVGQEQFF	TGCGCCAGCAGCTTGGGTAGCGGGGTGGGACAGGAGCAGTTCTTC
14	NA	NA	TRBV23-1	TRBJ1-1	CASSPVGTPTEAFF	TGCGCCAGCAGTCCTGTCGGGACCCCCACTGAAGCTTTCTTT
17	TRBD2	NA	TRBV19	TRBJ2-3	CASSMTLAGTSTDTQYF	TGTGCCAGTAGTATGACCCTAGCGGGGACTAGCACAGATACGCAGTATTTT
14	TRBD1	NA	TRBV5-4	TRBJ1-6	CASRLGTGGSPLHF	TGTGCCAGCAGGCTCGGGACAGGGGGATCACCCCTCCACTTT
15	TRBD1	few	TRBV7-8	TRBJ2-7	CASSYGGQGQGEQYF	TGTGCCAGCAGCTATGGGGGACAGGGTCAAGGCGAGCAGTACTTC
12	TRBD1	once	TRBV20-1	TRBJ1-5	CSARTGNQPQHF	TGCAGTGCCAGGACAGGGAATCAGCCCCAGCATTTT
16	TRBD1	few	TRBV6-1	TRBJ1-5	CASSVSGQLFNQPQHF	TGTGCCAGCAGTGTATCGGGACAGTTATTCAATCAGCCCCAGCATTTT
13	NA	NA	TRBV10-2	TRBJ1-1	CASKGSRGTEAFF	TGCGCCAGCAAAGGGTCGCGGGGCACTGAAGCTTTCTTT
18	NA	NA	TRBV6-5	TRBJ2-1	CASSYSIHLTGSYNEQFF	TGTGCCAGCAGTTACTCGATCCACTTAACAGGCTCCTACAATGAGCAGTTCTTC
13	NA	NA	TRBV5-4	TRBJ1-2	CASSHKVNYGYTF	TGTGCCAGCAGCCATAAAGTTAACTATGGCTACACCTTC
16	NA	few	TRBV11-2	TRBJ2-1	CASSFMGGISYNEQFF	TGTGCCAGCAGCTTTATGGGCGGAATCTCCTACAATGAGCAGTTCTTC
15	NA	NA	TRBV20-1	TRBJ1-5	CSASGPSLRGQPQHF	TGCAGTGCTAGCGGGCCTTCCCTGCGTGGTCAGCCCCAGCATTTT
15	NA	NA	TRBV28	TRBJ1-1	CASRSRHDWNTEAFF	TGTGCCAGCAGAAGCCGACACGATTGGAACACTGAAGCTTTCTTT
13	NA	NA	TRBV7-2	TRBJ1-2	CASSPNRVGGYTF	TGTGCCAGCAGCCCGAACAGGGTTGGGGGCTACACCTTC
14	NA	NA	TRBV20-1	TRBJ2-2	CSARDPRNTGELFF	TGCAGTGCCCGGGATCCGCGCAACACCGGGGAGCTGTTTTTT
13	NA	NA	TRBV2	TRBJ1-5	CASHRDLNQPQHF	TGTGCCAGCCACAGGGACCTTAATCAGCCCCAGCATTTT
14	TRBD2	few	TRBV7-9	TRBJ2-5	CASSSGTSGSVRYF	TGTGCCAGCAGCTCGGGGACTAGCGGGAGCGTGCGGTACTTC
13	TRBD2	NA	TRBV6-1	TRBJ2-7	CASSLGGVDEQYF	TGTGCCAGCAGCCTGGGGGGGGTTGACGAGCAGTACTTC
15	NA	NA	TRBV7-3	TRBJ2-7	CASSRGRGETYEQYF	TGTGCCAGCAGTAGGGGCAGGGGAGAAACCTACGAGCAGTACTTC
13	NA	NA	TRBV11-3	TRBJ2-3	CAGSLGEADTQYF	TGTGCCGGCAGCCTCGGAGAGGCAGATACGCAGTATTTT
16	TRBD1	NA	TRBV6-1	TRBJ1-6	CASSAGGQGDGSPLHF	TGTGCCAGCAGCGCGGGAGGACAGGGCGATGGTTCACCCCTCCACTTT
14	NA	few	TRBV6-1	TRBJ2-7	CASSGRGNRYEQYF	TGTGCCAGCAGTGGTCGGGGAAATAGATACGAGCAGTACTTC
15	NA	once	TRBV5-4	TRBJ1-1	CASSLDFGGTPEAFF	TGTGCCAGCAGCTTAGATTTCGGCGGGACCCCGGAAGCTTTCTTT
15	NA	NA	TRBV7-2	TRBJ2-1	CASSLAVTGYNEQFF	TGTGCCAGCAGCTTAGCGGTCACAGGATACAATGAGCAGTTCTTC
18	NA	few	TRBV24-1	TRBJ1-1	CATSDLLDSWGTNTEAFF	TGTGCCACCAGTGATTTATTGGATTCTTGGGGGACGAACACTGAAGCTTTCTTT
13	NA	NA	TRBV30	TRBJ1-2	CAWSVQGTNGYTF	TGTGCCTGGAGTGTGCAGGGTACAAATGGCTACACCTTC
15	NA	NA	TRBV2	TRBJ1-5	CASGPGGLINQPQHF	TGTGCCAGCGGTCCCGGGGGCCTGATCAATCAGCCCCAGCATTTT
15	NA	NA	TRBV20-1	TRBJ1-6	CSARDLQGNNSPLHF	TGCAGTGCTAGAGATCTCCAGGGTAATAATTCACCCCTCCACTTT
12	TRBD2	few	TRBV6-5	TRBJ2-7	CASSSSGYEQYF	TGTGCCAGCAGTTCTAGCGGCTACGAGCAGTACTTC
15	NA	NA	TRBV30	TRBJ1-3	CAWRIRRGSGNTIYF	TGTGCCTGGAGGATTCGAAGAGGGTCTGGAAACACCATATATTTT
13	NA	NA	TRBV20-1	TRBJ2-7	CSARRTGPYEQYF	TGCAGTGCTAGACGGACCGGCCCCTACGAGCAGTACTTC
15	TRBD2	NA	TRBV6-5	TRBJ2-7	CASSYGLAGIYEQYF	TGTGCCAGCAGTTACGGCCTAGCGGGGATCTACGAGCAGTACTTC
19	TRBD1	NA	TRBV30	TRBJ1-1	CAWSRWLGTGAEHNTEAFF	TGTGCCTGGTCTCGCTGGCTCGGGACAGGGGCGGAACACAACACTGAAGCTTTCTTT
11	NA	NA	TRBV20-1	TRBJ1-1	CSDQRETEAFF	TGCAGTGATCAAAGGGAGACTGAAGCTTTCTTT
15	NA	NA	TRBV28	TRBJ2-7	CASSLQGPGHYEQYF	TGTGCCAGCAGTTTACAGGGCCCCGGGCACTACGAGCAGTACTTC
14	TRBD1	NA	TRBV15	TRBJ1-2	CATSRAGTGYGYTF	TGTGCCACCAGCAGAGCGGGGACAGGGTATGGCTACACCTTC
16	TRBD2	few	TRBV6-2/TRBV6-3	TRBJ2-2	CASNLGGRAGTGELFF	TGTGCCAGCAACCTCGGCGGGAGGGCGGGTACCGGGGAGCTGTTTTTT
17	NA	few	TRBV28	TRBJ2-2	CASSPTLSTRNTGELFF	TGTGCCAGCAGTCCAACGCTATCTACACGGAACACCGGGGAGCTGTTTTTT
15	NA	few	TRBV6-1	TRBJ1-1	CASSRSDLMNTEAFF	TGTGCCAGCAGCAGGTCGGACCTTATGAACACTGAAGCTTTCTTT
18	NA	few	TRBV7-9	TRBJ2-5	CASSPFFRKRPIQETQYF	TGTGCCAGCAGTCCCTTTTTCAGGAAGCGCCCGATTCAAGAGACCCAGTACTTC
17	NA	NA	TRBV6-1	TRBJ2-7	CASTPWATGIQFYEQYF	TGTGCCAGCACCCCTTGGGCTACAGGGATTCAGTTCTACGAGCAGTACTTC
16	TRBD1	NA	TRBV6-2/TRBV6-3	TRBJ1-6	CASSYEEGARNSPLHF	TGTGCCAGCAGTTACGAAGAGGGGGCACGCAATTCACCCCTCCACTTT
15	NA	medium-sized	TRBV7-2	TRBJ1-2	CASSFTGILAYGYTF	TGTGCCAGCAGCTTTACAGGGATTTTAGCCTATGGCTACACCTTC
12	TRBD1	NA	TRBV20-1	TRBJ2-5	CSARDRAETQYF	TGCAGTGCCCGGGACAGGGCAGAGACCCAGTACTTC
16	NA	medium-sized	TRBV15	TRBJ1-1	CATSRPLGGRHTEAFF	TGTGCCACCAGCAGACCGCTGGGTGGACGGCACACTGAAGCTTTCTTT
13	NA	few	TRBV20-1	TRBJ1-2	CSARHGANYGYTF	TGCAGTGCTAGGCACGGAGCTAACTATGGCTACACCTTC
16	NA	NA	TRBV2	TRBJ1-1	CASSVESGVLNTEAFF	TGTGCCAGCAGTGTCGAATCAGGCGTGTTGAACACTGAAGCTTTCTTT
13	NA	NA	TRBV20-1	TRBJ2-7	CSARTPWVYEQYF	TGCAGTGCTAGAACCCCATGGGTCTACGAGCAGTACTTC
15	TRBD1	NA	TRBV9	TRBJ1-6	CASSPTTGGHPPLHF	TGTGCCAGCAGCCCCACGACAGGGGGCCATCCTCCCCTCCACTTT
13	NA	NA	TRBV6-2/TRBV6-3	TRBJ2-7	CASRKQVLYEQYF	TGTGCCAGCAGGAAACAGGTGTTGTACGAGCAGTACTTC
16	TRBD2	NA	TRBV5-4	TRBJ2-3	CASSRPLAGGPDTQYF	TGTGCCAGCAGCCGACCGCTAGCGGGGGGGCCGGATACGCAGTATTTT
15	TRBD1	NA	TRBV6-1	TRBJ1-6	CASKLGQVYNSPLHF	TGTGCCAGCAAGCTAGGACAGGTGTATAATTCACCCCTCCACTTT
18	NA	NA	TRBV28	TRBJ1-6	CASSLSRKGLRNNSPLHF	TGTGCCAGCAGCCTATCTCGAAAAGGGCTGCGAAATAATTCACCCCTCCACTTT
15	TRBD1	NA	TRBV20-1	TRBJ2-7	CSARDQGTGNYEQYF	TGCAGTGCTAGAGATCAGGGGACAGGGAACTACGAGCAGTACTTC
13	NA	NA	TRBV6-2/TRBV6-3	TRBJ2-5	CASSSRGSGTQYF	TGTGCCAGCAGCAGCAGGGGTTCGGGGACCCAGTACTTC
15	NA	NA	TRBV6-1	TRBJ1-1	CASSTLRVMNTEAFF	TGTGCCAGCAGTACCCTCAGGGTCATGAACACTGAAGCTTTCTTT